This TCR beta chain is drawn from a study of OX40 agonist ivuxolimab in advanced cancers. Germline CDR1 is SGDLS and CDR2 is YYNGEE. Trimming removed 5 bases from V and 2 bases from J; junction bases left unmatched: 19. CDR3 length: 19 residues. This table comes from immunoSEQ multiplex PCR, and its TCRdb copy is limited to in-frame clones, with some not included. The sample lists 66,000 or so clones; about 80% were seen once. The sample here was CD4+ or CD8+ T cells sorted from blood, taken in a trial of the OX40 agonist ivuxolimab. The clonotype originates from an adult with an advanced solid tumor such as melanoma, head and neck, liver or kidney cancer. The chain couples TRBV9 to TRBJ2-1; 7 bases line up with TRBD1. The chain's CDR3 is CASRTILGDQGDTYNEQFF. DNA of the CDR3: TGTGCCAGCAGAACCATACTTGGGGACCAGGGGGACACCTACAATGAGCAGTTCTTC.